This T cell receptor (beta chain) was sequenced during a study of OX40 agonist ivuxolimab in advanced cancers. Profiled with immunoSEQ multiplex PCR; TCRdb holds only in-frame clones, not every one. The data show about 79,000 clones, with around 90% seen just once and approximately 7% held by the top ten. Germline V gives CDR1 MDHEN, CDR2 SYDVKM. Germline trimming cut 6 bases from V and 6 bases from J; bases unmatched to any gene: 9. The CDR3 totals 16 residues. The TCR sequence derives from an adult with an advanced solid tumor such as melanoma, head and neck, liver or kidney cancer. This chain uses TRBV28 with TRBJ2-1; 12 nucleotides line up with TRBD1. Material: CD4+ or CD8+ T cells sorted from blood, obtained in a trial of the OX40 agonist ivuxolimab. CDR3 nucleotides: TGTGCCAGCAGAACACCCGGGGGACAGGGGGCCAATGAGCAGTTCTTC. Translating it yields CASRTPGGQGANEQFF.